A selection of T cell receptor beta chains follows, all from one sample in a study of vaccination effects on CD4 cells after COVID-19. These receptors' targets are unknown. The protocol was immunoSEQ multiplex PCR, while the TCRdb copy is restricted to in-frame clones and leaves out a portion. The repertoire holds more than 12,000 clones, with over 60% as singletons. Sequenced material: CD4+ T cells from PBMCs cultured with SARS-CoV-2 spike peptides, taken after COVID-19 vaccination. All receptors derive from a human donor who received a COVID-19 vaccine. Both conserved end residues are part of each CDR3. A D gene is named only where the DNA matches it firmly. Clone size, where shown, is once, few, many, or a class for clones that have expanded.

TRBV9,TRBD2,.,TRBJ2-7,CASSVGLAGVYEQYF,TGTGCCAGCAGCGTAGGATTAGCGGGGGTCTACGAGCAGTACTTC
TRBV7-9,.,few,TRBJ1-4,CASSLALGTTNEKLFF,TGTGCCAGCAGCTTAGCCCTTGGAACGACTAATGAAAAACTGTTTTTT
TRBV6-5,TRBD1,.,TRBJ2-1,CASTPGETGNNEQFF,TGTGCCAGCACCCCCGGGGAGACAGGGAACAATGAGCAGTTCTTC
TRBV5-5,TRBD1,.,TRBJ1-5,CASSWGTGRNQPQHF,TGTGCCAGCAGCTGGGGGACAGGGAGAAATCAGCCCCAGCATTTT
TRBV5-4,TRBD2,.,TRBJ2-1,CASSLAGLEGNEQFF,TGTGCCAGCAGCTTGGCGGGACTAGAGGGCAATGAGCAGTTCTTC
TRBV19,TRBD1,.,TRBJ1-5,CASSIGDRGRQESNQPQHF,TGTGCCAGTAGTATTGGTGACAGGGGGCGGCAGGAAAGCAATCAGCCCCAGCATTTT
TRBV5-1,.,.,TRBJ1-3,CASSSLFGLESSGNTIYF,TGCGCCAGCAGCTCACTATTCGGGTTGGAGAGCTCTGGAAACACCATATATTTT
TRBV6-2/TRBV6-3,TRBD2,.,TRBJ2-7,CASSRMTFPGLQQYF,TGTGCCAGCAGTCGAATGACTTTCCCGGGACTACAGCAGTACTTC
TRBV12-3/TRBV12-4,.,.,TRBJ1-2,CASSLRGGYGYTF,TGTGCCAGCAGTTTAAGGGGGGGATATGGCTACACCTTC
TRBV10-3,TRBD2,.,TRBJ2-2,CAISESLKRENTGELFF,TGTGCCATCAGTGAGTCGTTAAAGCGGGAGAACACCGGGGAGCTGTTTTTT
TRBV3-1/TRBV3-2,TRBD1,medium-sized,TRBJ2-6,CASSQDLGTGVSGANVLTF,TGTGCCAGCAGCCAAGATCTGGGGACAGGGGTCTCTGGGGCCAACGTCCTGACTTTC
TRBV5-1,.,.,TRBJ1-6,CASSLQVANSPLHF,TGCGCCAGCAGCTTGCAGGTCGCTAATTCACCCCTCCACTTT
TRBV6-5,.,.,TRBJ2-2,CASSKTGTAGELFF,TGTGCCAGCAGTAAAACAGGGACTGCCGGGGAGCTGTTTTTT
TRBV7-6,TRBD1,.,TRBJ2-7,CASSLGTGVGVSGNEQYF,TGTGCCAGCAGCTTAGGCACAGGGGTGGGCGTCTCCGGGAACGAGCAGTACTTC
TRBV5-5,TRBD1,.,TRBJ1-6,CASSLGPGGADNSPLHF,TGTGCCAGCAGCTTGGGTCCAGGGGGCGCGGATAATTCACCCCTCCACTTT
TRBV7-2,TRBD1,once,TRBJ1-2,CASSLNSGGHGNYGYTF,TGTGCCAGCAGCTTGAACTCAGGGGGGCACGGGAACTATGGCTACACCTTC
TRBV18,.,.,TRBJ2-5,CASSPSQETQYF,TGTGCCAGCTCACCCTCCCAAGAGACCCAGTACTTC
TRBV7-9,.,medium-sized,TRBJ1-6,CASSPGSAYNSPLHF,TGTGCCAGCAGCCCAGGGAGCGCCTATAATTCACCCCTCCACTTT
TRBV3-1/TRBV3-2,.,.,TRBJ1-1,CASSQDASTEAFF,TGTGCCAGCAGCCAAGACGCGAGCACTGAAGCTTTCTTT
TRBV29-1,TRBD1,.,TRBJ1-5,CSVRDGGDSQPQHF,TGCAGCGTCCGGGACGGGGGGGACAGTCAGCCCCAGCATTTT
TRBV4-1,.,few,TRBJ2-2,CASSPGAAGGGTGELFF,TGCGCCAGCAGCCCCGGGGCAGCGGGCGGTGGCACCGGGGAGCTGTTTTTT
TRBV11-3,TRBD1,.,TRBJ1-1,CASSAAGQTNTEAFF,TGTGCCAGCAGCGCCGCGGGACAGACGAACACTGAAGCTTTCTTT
TRBV11-2,.,.,TRBJ1-1,CASSKGLEAFF,TGTGCCAGCAGTAAGGGCCTTGAAGCTTTCTTT
TRBV6-5,.,medium-sized,TRBJ1-2,CASSGRTGNIYGYTF,TGTGCCAGCAGCGGCAGAACAGGAAATATCTATGGCTACACCTTC
TRBV11-2,TRBD1,.,TRBJ2-1,CASSLDPGQDNEQFF,TGTGCCAGCAGCTTAGATCCGGGACAGGACAATGAGCAGTTCTTC
TRBV9,.,.,TRBJ1-2,CASRAGGNYGYTF,TGTGCCAGCAGGGCAGGAGGGAACTATGGCTACACCTTC
TRBV7-2,.,.,TRBJ1-1,CASSFGGRGNTEAFF,TGTGCCAGCAGCTTTGGGGGGCGCGGGAACACTGAAGCTTTCTTT
TRBV7-2,TRBD1,.,TRBJ1-3,CASSSAPARGTGNTIYF,TGTGCCAGCAGCTCCGCCCCGGCCAGGGGGACTGGAAACACCATATATTTT
TRBV29-1,.,once,TRBJ2-7,CSVHRDGYEQYF,TGCAGCGTCCACCGGGACGGCTACGAGCAGTACTTC
TRBV5-6,.,.,TRBJ1-5,CASSRLTQPQHF,TGTGCCAGCAGTCGACTCACTCAGCCCCAGCATTTT
TRBV6-2/TRBV6-3,TRBD2,once,TRBJ2-1,CASSYSPPEGLYNEQFF,TGTGCCAGCAGTTACTCGCCGCCAGAGGGACTATACAATGAGCAGTTCTTC
TRBV12-3/TRBV12-4,.,.,TRBJ2-4,CASSPGPNNIQYF,TGTGCCAGCAGCCCGGGACCGAATAACATTCAGTACTTC
TRBV18,.,few,TRBJ2-5,CASSPGYQETQYF,TGTGCCAGCTCACCGGGTTACCAAGAGACCCAGTACTTC
TRBV6-5,TRBD1,medium-sized,TRBJ1-2,CASTPRQGALHGYTF,TGTGCCAGCACCCCCAGACAGGGGGCCCTACATGGCTACACCTTC
TRBV7-2,.,.,TRBJ2-7,CASSGGPGAYEQYF,TGTGCCAGCAGCGGGGGCCCAGGAGCCTACGAGCAGTACTTC
TRBV27,TRBD1,.,TRBJ1-5,CASSFSGTVNQPQHF,TGTGCCAGCAGTTTCTCGGGGACAGTTAATCAGCCCCAGCATTTT
TRBV14,.,.,TRBJ1-3,CASSQGGRRYSGNTIYF,TGTGCCAGCAGCCAAGGGGGCAGGCGCTACTCTGGAAACACCATATATTTT
TRBV9,TRBD2,.,TRBJ2-1,CASSEALGRGLSYNEQFF,TGTGCCAGCAGCGAGGCCCTGGGGCGGGGGTTGTCCTACAATGAGCAGTTCTTC
TRBV5-5,TRBD1,.,TRBJ1-4,CASSIFRGLDNEKLFF,TGTGCCAGCAGCATATTCAGGGGGTTGGATAATGAAAAACTGTTTTTT
TRBV5-1,.,.,TRBJ2-7,CASSLGQTDYEQYF,TGCGCCAGCAGCTTGGGACAGACCGACTACGAGCAGTACTTC
TRBV27,TRBD2,.,TRBJ2-1,CASMPASGFKNEQFF,TGTGCCAGCATGCCGGCTAGCGGGTTTAAGAATGAGCAGTTCTTC
TRBV3-1/TRBV3-2,.,.,TRBJ1-6,CASSPAKGRSPLHF,TGTGCCAGCAGCCCGGCTAAGGGTCGGTCACCCCTCCACTTT
TRBV18,.,once,TRBJ2-3,CASSPRQGTDTQYF,TGTGCCAGCTCACCCCGACAGGGCACAGATACGCAGTATTTT
TRBV2,TRBD2,.,TRBJ2-3,CASSVAGGVDTQYF,TGTGCCAGCAGTGTAGCGGGAGGGGTAGATACGCAGTATTTT